This T cell receptor beta chain was sequenced during a study of CD8 T cells in ankylosing spondylitis. Points on this clonotype: The target antigen is unknown.

The CDR3 totals 15 residues. Germline V gene data show CDR1 as SEHNR and CDR2 as FQNEAQ (reference sequence). Trimming cost V 4 bases and J 4 bases; bases outside gene matches: 7. Preparation of TCR beta libraries was done by quantitative 5'-RACE with molecular barcodes. TCRdb re-called the 5' RACE reads through MiXCR, storing one row per CDR3 protein. The sample lists approximately 440,000 distinct CDR3 sequences; under 20% were seen once. Study results and caveats: Reported data indicate significant enrichment of disease-linked clones within matched ankylosing spondylitis synovial fluid. Characteristic, it appeared, of ankylosing spondylitis blood was a TCR beta motif of about eight highly homologous variants. Some motif variants were previously reported in reactive arthritis synovial fluid and blood.

The TCR comes from a male donor with ankylosing spondylitis. The material sequenced was blood, either unsorted or a sorted T cell fraction (not recorded which). The chain couples TRBV7-9 to TRBJ2-1, with 7 bases matching TRBD1. The CDR3 bases are TGTGCCAGCAGCTCGGGGACAGAATTTTACAATGAGCAGTTCTTC. It specifies CASSSGTEFYNEQFF.